This TCR beta chain was sequenced during a study of identical twins. The germline gives CDR1 DFQATT, CDR2 SNEGSKA (reference sequence). The V and J ends lost 1 base and 0 bases, in that order; junction bases with no gene match: 2. The CDR3 runs to 15 residues. TCRdb used MiXCR to reprocess the 5' RACE reads, holding one entry per CDR3 protein. The sample has about 530,000 distinct CDR3 sequences; 13% to 15% are singletons. The same specimen was also included in a second study, on yellow fever vaccine responses in identical twins.

This receptor was taken from a woman aged 18 to 35 in good health. Input material: CD4+ T cells sorted from blood. The chain joins TRBV20-1 to TRBJ2-3; 9 nucleotides match TRBD2. The CDR3 region has the DNA TGCAGTGCTAGAGTGGCGGGGGGGAGCACAGATACGCAGTATTTT. This gives the protein CSARVAGGSTDTQYF.